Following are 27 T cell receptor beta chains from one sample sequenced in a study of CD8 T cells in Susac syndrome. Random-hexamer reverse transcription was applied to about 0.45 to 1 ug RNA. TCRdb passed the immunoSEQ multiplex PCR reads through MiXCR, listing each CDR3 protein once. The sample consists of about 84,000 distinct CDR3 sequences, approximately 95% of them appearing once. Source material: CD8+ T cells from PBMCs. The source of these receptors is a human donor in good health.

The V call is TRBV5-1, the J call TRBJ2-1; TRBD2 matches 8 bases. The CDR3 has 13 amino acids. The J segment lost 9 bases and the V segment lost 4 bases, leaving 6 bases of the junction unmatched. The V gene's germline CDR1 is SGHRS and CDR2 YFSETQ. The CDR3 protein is CASSRLAGGEQFF. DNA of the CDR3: TGCGCCAGCAGCAGGCTGGCGGGGGGTGAGCAGTTCTTC.

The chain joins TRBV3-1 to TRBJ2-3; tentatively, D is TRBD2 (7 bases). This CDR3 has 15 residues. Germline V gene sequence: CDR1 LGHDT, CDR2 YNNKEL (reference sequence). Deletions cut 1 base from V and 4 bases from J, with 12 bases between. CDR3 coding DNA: TGTGCCAGCAGCCAAGTTCGGGGGGCCGCAGATACGCAGTATTTT. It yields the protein CASSQVRGAADTQYF.

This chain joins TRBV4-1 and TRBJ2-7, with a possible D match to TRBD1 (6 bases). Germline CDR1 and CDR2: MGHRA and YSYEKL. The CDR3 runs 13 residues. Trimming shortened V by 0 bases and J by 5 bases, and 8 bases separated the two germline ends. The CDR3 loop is CASSQEQGDEQYF. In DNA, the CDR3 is TGCGCCAGCAGCCAAGAACAGGGCGACGAGCAGTACTTC.

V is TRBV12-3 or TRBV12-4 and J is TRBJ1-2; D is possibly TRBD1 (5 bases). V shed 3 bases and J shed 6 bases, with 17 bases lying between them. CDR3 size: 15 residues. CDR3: CASSFEIPLGDGYTF. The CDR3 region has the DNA TGTGCCAGCAGTTTTGAGATTCCCTTGGGGGATGGCTACACCTTC.

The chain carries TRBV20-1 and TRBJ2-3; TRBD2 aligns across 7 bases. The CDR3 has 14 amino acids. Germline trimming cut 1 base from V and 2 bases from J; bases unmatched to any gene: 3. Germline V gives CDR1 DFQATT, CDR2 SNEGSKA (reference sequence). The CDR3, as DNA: TGCAGTGCTAGAGGGGAGGGTTTCACAGATACGCAGTATTTT. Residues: CSARGEGFTDTQYF.

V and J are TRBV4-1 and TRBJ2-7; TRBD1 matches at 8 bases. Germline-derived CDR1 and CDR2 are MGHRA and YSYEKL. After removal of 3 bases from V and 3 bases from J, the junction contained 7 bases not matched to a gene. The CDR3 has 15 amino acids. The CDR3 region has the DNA TGCGCCAGCAGCCATCCGACAGGGGCCTTCTACGAGCAGTACTTC. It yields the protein CASSHPTGAFYEQYF.

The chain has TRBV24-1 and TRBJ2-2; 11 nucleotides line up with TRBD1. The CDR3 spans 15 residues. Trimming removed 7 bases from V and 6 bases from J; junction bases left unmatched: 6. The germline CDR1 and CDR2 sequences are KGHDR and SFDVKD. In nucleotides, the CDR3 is TGTGCCACCAGCCGGACAGGGGGCTTTCCCGGGGAGCTGTTTTTT. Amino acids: CATSRTGGFPGELFF.

CDR3 in amino acids: CASSPPRAGTDTQYF. The CDR3 nucleotides read TGTGCCAGCAGCCCGCCGCGGGCAGGGACGGATACGCAGTATTTT. This rearrangement joins TRBV7-9 to TRBJ2-3; D is tentatively TRBD1 or TRBD2 (5 bases each). This CDR3 is built from 15 residues. The germline gives CDR1 SEHNR, CDR2 FQNEAQ (reference sequence). Trimming pared 5 bases from V and 6 bases from J, leaving 18 bases between.

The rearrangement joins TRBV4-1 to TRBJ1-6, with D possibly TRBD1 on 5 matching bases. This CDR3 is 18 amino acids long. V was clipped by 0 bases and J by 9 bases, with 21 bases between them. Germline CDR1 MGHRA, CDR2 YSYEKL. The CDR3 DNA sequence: TGCGCCAGCAGCCAAGAACTCCGAGTGGGGGTTGTTAGTTCACCCCTCCACTTT. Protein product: CASSQELRVGVVSSPLHF.

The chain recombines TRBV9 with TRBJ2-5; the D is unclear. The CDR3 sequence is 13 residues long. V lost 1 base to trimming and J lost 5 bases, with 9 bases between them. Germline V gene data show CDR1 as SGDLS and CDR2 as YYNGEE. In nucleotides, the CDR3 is TGTGCCAGCAGCGTAAGCTCGTCGGAGACCCAGTACTTC. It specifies CASSVSSSETQYF.

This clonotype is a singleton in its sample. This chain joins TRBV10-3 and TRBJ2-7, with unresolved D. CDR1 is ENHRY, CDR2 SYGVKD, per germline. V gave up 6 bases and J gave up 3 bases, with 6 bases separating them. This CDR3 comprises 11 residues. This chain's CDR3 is CAISENYEQYF. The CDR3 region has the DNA TGTGCCATCAGCGAGAACTACGAGCAGTACTTC.

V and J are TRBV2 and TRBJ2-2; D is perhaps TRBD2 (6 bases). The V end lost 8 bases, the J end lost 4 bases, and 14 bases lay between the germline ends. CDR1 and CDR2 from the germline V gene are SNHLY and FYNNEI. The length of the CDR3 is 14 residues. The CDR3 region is CASWGGDITGELFF. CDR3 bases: TGTGCCAGCTGGGGCGGGGATATCACCGGGGAGCTGTTTTTT.

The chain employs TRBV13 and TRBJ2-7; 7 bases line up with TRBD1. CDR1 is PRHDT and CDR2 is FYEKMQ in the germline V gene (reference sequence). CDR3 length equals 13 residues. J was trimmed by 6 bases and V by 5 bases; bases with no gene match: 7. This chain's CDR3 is CASSPRDRGEQYF. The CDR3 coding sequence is TGTGCCAGCAGCCCCCGGGACAGAGGCGAGCAGTACTTC.

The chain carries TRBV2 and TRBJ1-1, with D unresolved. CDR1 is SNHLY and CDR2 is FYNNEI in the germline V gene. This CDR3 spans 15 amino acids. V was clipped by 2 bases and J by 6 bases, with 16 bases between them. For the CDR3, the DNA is TGTGCCAGCAGTGAATCCTTTCCCTGGGTCGCTGAAGCTTTCTTT. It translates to CASSESFPWVAEAFF.

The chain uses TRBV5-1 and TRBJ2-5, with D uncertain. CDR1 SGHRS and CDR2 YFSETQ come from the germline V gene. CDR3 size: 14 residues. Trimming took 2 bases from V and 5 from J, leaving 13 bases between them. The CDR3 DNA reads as TGCGCCAGCAGCTTAATCTCTCGGGTGGAGACCCAGTACTTC. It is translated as CASSLISRVETQYF.

The CDR3 bases are TGTGCCAGCAGAGGTATGAAGAACCCACCCGACTATGGCTACACCTTC. Amino acid sequence: CASRGMKNPPDYGYTF. The chain links TRBV6-2 or TRBV6-3 to TRBJ1-2; D remains ambiguous. With 6 bases removed from V and 3 bases from J, the gap between germline ends came to 20 bases. Germline assignment: CDR1 MNHEY and CDR2 SVGEGT. This CDR3 is built from 16 residues.

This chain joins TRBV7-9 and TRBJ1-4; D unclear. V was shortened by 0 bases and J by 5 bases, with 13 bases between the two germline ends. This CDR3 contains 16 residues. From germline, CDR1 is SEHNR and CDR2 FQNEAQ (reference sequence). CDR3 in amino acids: CASSLASGFSNEKLFF. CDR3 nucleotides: TGTGCCAGCAGCTTAGCAAGCGGGTTTTCCAATGAAAAACTGTTTTTT. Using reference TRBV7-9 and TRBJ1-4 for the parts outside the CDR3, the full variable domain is DTGVSQNPRHKITKRGQNVTFRCDPISEHNRLYWYRQTLGQGPEFLTYFQNEAQLEKSRLLSDRFSAERPKGSFSTLEIQRTEQGDSAMYLCASSLASGFSNEKLFFGSGTQLSVL.

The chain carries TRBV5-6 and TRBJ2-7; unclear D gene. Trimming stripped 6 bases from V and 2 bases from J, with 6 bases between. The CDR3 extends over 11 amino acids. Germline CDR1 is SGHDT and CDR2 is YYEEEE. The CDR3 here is CASTNTYEQYF. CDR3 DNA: TGTGCCAGCACTAATACCTACGAGCAGTACTTC.

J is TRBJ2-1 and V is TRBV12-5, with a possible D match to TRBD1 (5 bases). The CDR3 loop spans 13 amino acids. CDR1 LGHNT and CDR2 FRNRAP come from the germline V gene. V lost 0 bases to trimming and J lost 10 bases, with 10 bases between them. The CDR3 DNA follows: TGTGCTAGTGGTTTGGTACTAAAGGGGGAGCAGTTCTTC. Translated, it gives CASGLVLKGEQFF.

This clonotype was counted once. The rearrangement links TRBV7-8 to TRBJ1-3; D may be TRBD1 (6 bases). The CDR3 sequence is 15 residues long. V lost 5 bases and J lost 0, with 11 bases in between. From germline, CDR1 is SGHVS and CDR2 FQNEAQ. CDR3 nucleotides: TGTGCCAGCAGCCCACAGGGCTCCTCTGGAAACACCATATATTTT. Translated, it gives CASSPQGSSGNTIYF. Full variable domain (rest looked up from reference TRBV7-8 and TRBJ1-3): GAGVSQSPRYKVAKRGQDVALRCDPISGHVSLFWYQQALGQGPEFLTYFQNEAQLDKSGLPSDRFFAERPEGSVSTLKIQRTQQEDSAVYLCASSPQGSSGNTIYFGEGSWLTVV.

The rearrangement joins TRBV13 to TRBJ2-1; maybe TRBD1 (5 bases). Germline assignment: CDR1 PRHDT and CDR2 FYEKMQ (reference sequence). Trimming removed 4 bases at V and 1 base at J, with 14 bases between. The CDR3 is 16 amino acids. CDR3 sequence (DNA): TGTGCCAGCAGCTCGAGAGGCGACAGATCCTACAATGAGCAGTTCTTC. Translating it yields CASSSRGDRSYNEQFF. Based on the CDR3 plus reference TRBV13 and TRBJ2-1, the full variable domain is AAGVIQSPRHLIKEKRETATLKCYPIPRHDTVYWYQQGPGQDPQFLISFYEKMQSDKGSIPDRFSAQQFSDYHSELNMSSLELGDSALYFCASSSRGDRSYNEQFFGPGTRLTVL.

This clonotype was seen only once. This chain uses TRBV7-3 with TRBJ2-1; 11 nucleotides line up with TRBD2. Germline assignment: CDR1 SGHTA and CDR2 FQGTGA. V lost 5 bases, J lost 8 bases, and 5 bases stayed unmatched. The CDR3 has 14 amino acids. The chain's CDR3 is CASSASGGQDEQFF. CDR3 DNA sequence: TGTGCCAGCAGCGCTAGCGGGGGGCAGGATGAGCAGTTCTTC.

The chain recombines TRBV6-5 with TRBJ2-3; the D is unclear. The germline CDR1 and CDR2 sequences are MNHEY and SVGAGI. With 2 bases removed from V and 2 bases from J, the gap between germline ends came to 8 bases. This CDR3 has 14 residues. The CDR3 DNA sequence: TGTGCCAGCAGTTACGGGCGGCACACAGATACGCAGTATTTT. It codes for CASSYGRHTDTQYF.

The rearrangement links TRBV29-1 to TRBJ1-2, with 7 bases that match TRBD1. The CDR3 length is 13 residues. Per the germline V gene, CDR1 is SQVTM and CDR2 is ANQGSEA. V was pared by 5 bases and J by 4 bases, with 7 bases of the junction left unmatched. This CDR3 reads CSVSQGIGYGYTF. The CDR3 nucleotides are TGCAGCGTTTCACAGGGGATAGGCTATGGCTACACCTTC.

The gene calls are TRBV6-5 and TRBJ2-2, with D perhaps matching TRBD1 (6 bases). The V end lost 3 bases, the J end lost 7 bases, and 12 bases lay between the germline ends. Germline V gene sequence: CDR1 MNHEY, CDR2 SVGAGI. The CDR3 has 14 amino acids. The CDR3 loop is CASSYQGPGGELFF. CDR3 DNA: TGTGCCAGCAGTTATCAGGGGCCCGGCGGGGAGCTGTTTTTT.

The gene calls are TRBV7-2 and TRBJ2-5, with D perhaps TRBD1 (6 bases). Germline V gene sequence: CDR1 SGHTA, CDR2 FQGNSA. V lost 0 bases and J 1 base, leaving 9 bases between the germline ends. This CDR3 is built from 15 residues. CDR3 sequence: CASSLAGAFQETQYF. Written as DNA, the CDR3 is TGTGCCAGCAGCTTAGCGGGGGCGTTCCAAGAGACCCAGTACTTC. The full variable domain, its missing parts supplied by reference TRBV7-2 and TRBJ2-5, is GAGVSQSPSNKVTEKGKDVELRCDPISGHTALYWYRQSLGQGLEFLIYFQGNSAPDKSGLPSDRFSAERTGGSVSTLTIQRTQQEDSAVYLCASSLAGAFQETQYFGPGTRLLVL.

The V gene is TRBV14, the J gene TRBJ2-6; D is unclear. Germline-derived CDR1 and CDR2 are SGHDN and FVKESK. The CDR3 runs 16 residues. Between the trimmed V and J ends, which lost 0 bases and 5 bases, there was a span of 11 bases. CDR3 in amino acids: CASSQDEENRANVLTF. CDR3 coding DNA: TGTGCCAGCAGCCAAGATGAGGAAAACCGGGCCAACGTCCTGACTTTC.